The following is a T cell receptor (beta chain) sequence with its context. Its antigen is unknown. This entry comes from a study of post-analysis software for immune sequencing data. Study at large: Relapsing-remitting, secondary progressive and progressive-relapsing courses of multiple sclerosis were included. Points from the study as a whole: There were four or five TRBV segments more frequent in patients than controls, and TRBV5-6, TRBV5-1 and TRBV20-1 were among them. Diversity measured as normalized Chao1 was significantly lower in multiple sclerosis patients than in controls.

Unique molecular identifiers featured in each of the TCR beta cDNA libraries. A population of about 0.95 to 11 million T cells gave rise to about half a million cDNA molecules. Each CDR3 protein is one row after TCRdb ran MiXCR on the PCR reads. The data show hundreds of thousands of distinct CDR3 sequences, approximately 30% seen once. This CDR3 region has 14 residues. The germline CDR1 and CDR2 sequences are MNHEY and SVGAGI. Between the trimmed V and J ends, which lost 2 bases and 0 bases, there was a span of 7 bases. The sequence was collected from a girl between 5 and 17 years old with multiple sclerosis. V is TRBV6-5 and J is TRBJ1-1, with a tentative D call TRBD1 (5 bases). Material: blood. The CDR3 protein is CASSYGGLNTEAFF. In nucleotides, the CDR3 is TGTGCCAGCAGTTACGGGGGTTTGAACACTGAAGCTTTCTTT.